This TCR beta chain was documented in a study of beta chain features in type 1 diabetes. The overall study: Examined across all samples were around 110 million sorted cells.

Expressed TCRB transcripts were sequenced because the isolated RNA had all been reverse transcribed beforehand. About 3.6 million reads per sample on average were obtained from naive, central memory and regulatory T cell samples. Sequencing was performed with immunoSEQ multiplex PCR; in TCRdb, only in-frame clones are kept and a portion is missing. The sample records around 310,000 clones, around 10% being singletons. With 6 bases clipped from V and 6 bases from J, the junction kept 7 bases outside the gene matches. The CDR3 is 15 amino acids. The germline V gene encodes CDR1 LGHNA and CDR2 YNFKEQ. Cells sorted by CD45RO/CCR7/CD25/CD127/CD95/CD27 comprised CD4+ naive, central memory, regulatory and stem cell-like memory cells. Each sorted population was over 95% pure.

Sequenced material: naive CD4+ T cells from blood. The rearrangement links TRBV4-2 to TRBJ2-1, with 11 bases lining up with TRBD2. The receptor was derived from a woman in her twenties or thirties in good health. Here the CDR3 reads CASRNTSGSINEQFF. CDR3 DNA sequence: TGTGCCAGCAGGAATACTAGCGGGAGTATCAATGAGCAGTTCTTC.